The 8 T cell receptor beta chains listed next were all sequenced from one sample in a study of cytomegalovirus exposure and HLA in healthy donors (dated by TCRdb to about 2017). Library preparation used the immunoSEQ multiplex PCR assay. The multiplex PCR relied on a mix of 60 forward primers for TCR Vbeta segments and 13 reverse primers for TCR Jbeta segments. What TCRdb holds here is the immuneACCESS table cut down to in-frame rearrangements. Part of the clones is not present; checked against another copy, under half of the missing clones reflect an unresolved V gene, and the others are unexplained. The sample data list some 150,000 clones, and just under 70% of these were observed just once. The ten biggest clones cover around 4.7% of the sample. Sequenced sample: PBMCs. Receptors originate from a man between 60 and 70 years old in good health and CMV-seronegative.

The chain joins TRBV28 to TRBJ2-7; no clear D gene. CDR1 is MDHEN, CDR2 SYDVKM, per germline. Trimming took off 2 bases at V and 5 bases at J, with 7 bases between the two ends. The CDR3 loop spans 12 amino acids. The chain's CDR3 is CASSLEAHEQYF. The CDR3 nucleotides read TGTGCCAGCAGTTTAGAGGCCCACGAGCAGTACTTC. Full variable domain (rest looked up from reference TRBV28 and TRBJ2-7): DVKVTQSSRYLVKRTGEKVFLECVQDMDHENMFWYRQDPGLGLRLIYFSYDVKMKEKGDIPEGYSVSREKKERFSLILESASTNQTSMYLCASSLEAHEQYFGPGTRLTVT.

CDR3 coding DNA: TGCGCCAGCAGCTCAGTGCCTACAGGGGCCCTCTCCTCTGGAAACACCATATATTTT. This codes for CASSSVPTGALSSGNTIYF. The chain combines TRBV5-1 with TRBJ1-3, with 7 bases that match TRBD1. Germline CDR1 reads SGHRS; CDR2 reads YFSETQ. CDR3 length: 19 amino acids. The V segment lost 3 bases and the J segment 0 bases; nucleotides outside the gene matches: 15.

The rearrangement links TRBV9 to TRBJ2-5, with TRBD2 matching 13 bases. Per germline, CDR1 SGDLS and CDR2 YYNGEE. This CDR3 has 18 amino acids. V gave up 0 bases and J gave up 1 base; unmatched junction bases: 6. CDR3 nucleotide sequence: TGTGCCAGCAGCGTAGGGACTAGCGGGAGATGGGGCCAAGAGACCCAGTACTTC. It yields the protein CASSVGTSGRWGQETQYF.

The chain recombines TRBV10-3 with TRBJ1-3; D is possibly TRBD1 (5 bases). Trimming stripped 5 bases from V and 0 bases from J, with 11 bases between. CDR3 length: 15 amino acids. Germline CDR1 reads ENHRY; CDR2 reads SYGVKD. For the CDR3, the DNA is TGTGCCATCAGTTGGGACGGGAGCTCTGGAAACACCATATATTTT. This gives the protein CAISWDGSSGNTIYF.

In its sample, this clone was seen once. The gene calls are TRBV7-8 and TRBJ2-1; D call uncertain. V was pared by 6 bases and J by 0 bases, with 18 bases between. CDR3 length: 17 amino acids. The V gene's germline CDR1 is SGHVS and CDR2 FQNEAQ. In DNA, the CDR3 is TGTGCCAGCAGTATCCTACCCCCTCCAAGCTCCTACAATGAGCAGTTCTTC. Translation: CASSILPPPSSYNEQFF.

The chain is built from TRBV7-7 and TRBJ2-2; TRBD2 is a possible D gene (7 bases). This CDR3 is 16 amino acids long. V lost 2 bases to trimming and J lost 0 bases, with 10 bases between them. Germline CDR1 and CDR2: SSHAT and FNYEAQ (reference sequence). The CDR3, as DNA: TGTGCCAGCAGCTTACGAGGGGGGGCGAACACCGGGGAGCTGTTTTTT. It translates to CASSLRGGANTGELFF.

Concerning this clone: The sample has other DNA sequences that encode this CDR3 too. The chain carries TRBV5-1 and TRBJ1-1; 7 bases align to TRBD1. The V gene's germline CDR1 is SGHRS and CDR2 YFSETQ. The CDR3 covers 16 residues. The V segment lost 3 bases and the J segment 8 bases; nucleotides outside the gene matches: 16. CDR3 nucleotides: TGCGCCAGCAGCTCCGAATTGACAGGGCGGGGGGCCGAAGCTTTCTTT. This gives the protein CASSSELTGRGAEAFF.

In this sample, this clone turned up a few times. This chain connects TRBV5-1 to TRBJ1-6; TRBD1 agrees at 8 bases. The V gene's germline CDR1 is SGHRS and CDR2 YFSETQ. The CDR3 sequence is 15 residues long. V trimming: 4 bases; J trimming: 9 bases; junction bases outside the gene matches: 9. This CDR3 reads CASSPSQGAGSPLHF. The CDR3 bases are TGCGCCAGCAGCCCATCCCAGGGGGCGGGTTCACCCCTCCACTTT.